The entry below gives a single T cell receptor beta chain sequence along with its context. This clonotype was seen more than once but under ten times. Its antigen is not yet known. No base quality values were provided; no much bigger clone lies one nucleotide off. Receptor libraries were prepared by RT-PCR. TCRdb names Illumina HiSeq 2500 as the instrument used. TCRdb itself trimmed the public reads at Q25 with fastp, ran MiXCR and retained productive beta chains. Rows are combined by CDR3 protein, so each entry shows the most common genes and DNA. The sample yields around 850,000 distinct CDR3 sequences; approximately 18% were counted once. Together, the top ten hold about a tenth of the sample. The sample originates from a study of response to subunit inactivated influenza vaccine (dated by TCRdb to the late 2010s). In terms of the full investigation: Deep quantitative profiling of the T cell receptor repertoire was used in the study to follow responses to a trivalent subunit inactivated influenza vaccine. Results and caveats for the whole study, not just this receptor: According to the authors, only a limited number of new T cells may be recruited by each seasonal influenza vaccination.

The sample was PBMCs from blood, taken more than 4 days after vaccination. The sequence was obtained from a man aged 50 to 59 who received an inactivated influenza vaccine. Donor details come from another sample of the same person, matched by shared clones.

The DNA is TGTGCCAGCAGACAGGACAGTACCTACGAGCAGTACTTC. Protein translation: CASRQDSTYEQYF. The rearranged segments are TRBV5-5 and TRBJ2-7; a tentative D call is TRBD1 (6 bases match). The trim is 5 bases for V and 2 bases for J, with a gap of 11 bases between the germline ends. Per the germline V gene (reference sequence), SGHKS is the CDR1 and YYEKEE is the CDR2. Its CDR3 holds 13 amino acids, cysteine through phenylalanine. Only the CDR3 DNA is retained, 39 bases long and in frame from the first base.